The 17 T cell receptor beta chains in this list originate from one sample, sequenced in a study of shared clonotypes between healthy human individuals. Data came from immunoSEQ multiplex PCR; TCRdb stores just in-frame clones and leaves some out. This repertoire shows about 1 million clones, under 80% found once; its top ten account for 1.4% to 1.5%. Sequenced input: memory CD4+ T cells sorted from blood. Described subset: CD45RA-negative fraction. These TCRs come from a man between 18 and 35 years old in good health.

The chain joins TRBV5-1 to TRBJ2-3; possibly TRBD1 for D (5 bases). CDR1 is SGHRS and CDR2 is YFSETQ in the germline V gene. V lost 8 bases to trimming and J lost 0 bases, with 13 bases between them. This CDR3 has 14 amino acids. CDR3 amino acids: CASTVGPSTDTQYF. The CDR3 DNA reads as TGCGCCAGTACCGTGGGGCCTAGCACAGATACGCAGTATTTT. The full variable domain, rest sourced from reference TRBV5-1 and TRBJ2-3, is KAGVTQTPRYLIKTRGQQVTLSCSPISGHRSVSWYQQTPGQGLQFLFEYFSETQRNKGNFPGRFSGRQFSNSRSEMNVSTLELGDSALYLCASTVGPSTDTQYFGPGTRLTVL.

The chain uses TRBV7-2 and TRBJ1-2, with TRBD1 matching 8 bases. With V trimmed by 5 bases and J by 8 bases, 13 bases remained unmatched. Germline assignment: CDR1 SGHTA and CDR2 FQGNSA. The CDR3 loop spans 15 amino acids. The CDR3 is CASSIDGQGGYGYTF. The CDR3 nucleotides are TGTGCCAGCAGCATAGACGGACAGGGAGGCTACGGCTACACCTTC.

Comment on this clone: This may come from a read error, since a much larger clone is one base off. This specimen includes other DNA sequences encoding the same CDR3. The DNA for the CDR3 is TGTGCCAGCAGTCTGACAGAGAACACTGAAGCTTTCTTT. This encodes CASSLTENTEAFF. V and J are TRBV6-5 and TRBJ1-1; perhaps TRBD1 as D (5 bases). Germline-derived CDR1 and CDR2 are MNHEY and SVGAGI. V was cut by 5 bases and J by 1 base, with 8 bases left in between. CDR3 length: 13 amino acids.

This chain joins TRBV6-5 and TRBJ1-2; D is ambiguous. The CDR3 contains 14 residues. Germline V gene data show CDR1 as MNHEY and CDR2 as SVGAGI. V lost 6 bases and J lost 8, with 19 bases in between. The CDR3: CASRPRTGVEGYTF. The DNA for the CDR3 is TGTGCCAGCAGGCCTAGGACGGGAGTAGAGGGCTACACCTTC.

The V call is TRBV21-1, the J call TRBJ1-2. TRBV21-1 is given as a pseudogene. The CDR3 length is 14 residues. The DNA of the CDR3 is TGTGCCAGCAGCGGGCGGGACCGGGCCTCCGGCTACACCTTC. Translating it yields CASSGRDRASGYTF.

The V call is TRBV25-1, the J call TRBJ1-2, with D hard to call. With 8 bases removed from V and 2 bases from J, the gap between germline ends came to 18 bases. This CDR3 is built from 15 residues. Per germline, CDR1 MGHDK and CDR2 SYGVNS. DNA for the CDR3: TGTGCCAGCTTTCCCTTTTTGGGGAAGAACTATGGCTACACCTTC. Its protein is CASFPFLGKNYGYTF.

This clone was recorded a few times. The chain carries TRBV5-1 and TRBJ2-2, with D possibly TRBD2 on 5 matching bases. This CDR3 comprises 15 residues. The germline gives CDR1 SGHRS, CDR2 YFSETQ. Trimming took 2 bases from V and 5 from J, leaving 13 bases between them. The CDR3 DNA reads TGCGCCAGCAGCTTACGGGAAGGGCGGACCGGGGAGCTGTTTTTT. Translation gives CASSLREGRTGELFF. The full variable domain, in which reference TRBV5-1 and TRBJ2-2 provide the parts outside the CDR3, is KAGVTQTPRYLIKTRGQQVTLSCSPISGHRSVSWYQQTPGQGLQFLFEYFSETQRNKGNFPGRFSGRQFSNSRSEMNVSTLELGDSALYLCASSLREGRTGELFFGEGSRLTVL.

The chain recombines TRBV4-1 with TRBJ2-5; D not resolved. CDR1 is MGHRA and CDR2 is YSYEKL in the germline V gene. V was trimmed by 3 bases and J by 1 base, leaving 6 bases between them. This CDR3 is built from 13 residues. CDR3 amino acids: CASSQGSQETQYF. The CDR3 DNA reads TGCGCCAGCAGCCAGGGCTCCCAAGAGACCCAGTACTTC.

V is TRBV5-4 and J is TRBJ1-3; D is undetermined. V shed 5 bases and J shed 0 bases, with 9 bases lying between them. From germline, CDR1 is SGHNT and CDR2 YYREEE (reference sequence). CDR3 length: 14 amino acids. The CDR3 DNA reads as TGTGCCAGCAGTAGGGATTACTCTGGAAACACCATATATTTT. This encodes CASSRDYSGNTIYF.

The chain couples TRBV10-3 to TRBJ2-1; 8 nucleotides match TRBD1. V lost 6 bases to trimming and J lost 6 bases; unmatched junction nucleotides: 7. CDR1 and CDR2 (germline): ENHRY, SYGVKD. CDR3 length: 14 amino acids. The CDR3 region has the DNA TGTGCCATCAGCAGGGGGCTGGATAGCAATGAGCAGTTCTTC. It specifies CAISRGLDSNEQFF.

V is TRBV7-9 and J is TRBJ2-1; tentatively, D is TRBD2 (6 bases). The germline V and J ends were trimmed by 5 bases and 0 bases, with 11 bases remaining between them. The CDR3 is 15 residues long. CDR1 and CDR2 from the germline V gene are SEHNR and FQNEAQ (reference sequence). CDR3 bases: TGTGCCAGCAGCCGCCCCGGGAGCTCCTACAATGAGCAGTTCTTC. As protein: CASSRPGSSYNEQFF.

The rearrangement uses TRBV5-5 and TRBJ2-4; TRBD2 matches at 8 bases. The J segment lost 5 bases and the V segment lost 4 bases, leaving 5 bases of the junction unmatched. CDR3 length equals 14 residues. CDR1 and CDR2 (germline): SGHKS, YYEKEE (reference sequence). The CDR3 DNA reads TGTGCCAGCAGCCCTCGGGAGGGTCAAAACATTCAGTACTTC. It yields the protein CASSPREGQNIQYF. Full variable domain (remainder filled in from reference TRBV5-5 and TRBJ2-4): DAGVTQSPTHLIKTRGQQVTLRCSPISGHKSVSWYQQVLGQGPQFIFQYYEKEERGRGNFPDRFSARQFPNYSSELNVNALLLGDSALYLCASSPREGQNIQYFGAGTRLSVL.

A note on this clone: This same CDR3 is encoded by further DNA sequences in the sample. The chain links TRBV15 to TRBJ1-2; D is ambiguous. V was pared by 0 bases and J by 5 bases, with 4 bases between. CDR3 length: 12 residues. Looked up from germline, CDR1 is LNHNV and CDR2 is YYDKDF (reference sequence). CDR3: CATSRDSYGYTF. CDR3 DNA: TGTGCCACCAGCAGAGATTCTTATGGCTACACCTTC.

With respect to this clone: Within the sample, other DNA sequences also encode this same CDR3. The J gene is TRBJ1-5, the V gene TRBV29-1; D not certain. CDR3 size: 14 residues. Germline CDR1 SQVTM, CDR2 ANQGSEA. Trimming took off 4 bases at V and 0 bases at J, with 10 bases between the two ends. Written as DNA, the CDR3 is TGCAGCGTTGTTCTCGGTAATAGCAATCAGCCCCAGCATTTT. Translating it yields CSVVLGNSNQPQHF.

This clone was picked up a small number of times. The rearrangement joins TRBV9 to TRBJ2-7; 7 nucleotides match TRBD1. The CDR3 loop spans 14 amino acids. The ends lost 0 bases at V and 2 bases at J; junction bases unmatched: 2. Looked up from germline, CDR1 is SGDLS and CDR2 is YYNGEE. The CDR3, as DNA: TGTGCCAGCAGCGTAGACAGGGGTACCTACGAGCAGTACTTC. This translates into CASSVDRGTYEQYF.

The rearrangement uses TRBV10-3 and TRBJ2-7; 11 nucleotides align to TRBD2. This CDR3 spans 13 amino acids. V dropped 6 bases and J dropped 5; count of bases not matched to a gene: 3. The germline V gene encodes CDR1 ENHRY and CDR2 SYGVKD. In nucleotides, the CDR3 is TGTGCCATCAGAATAGCGGGGGGGAACGAGCAGTACTTC. This sequence encodes CAIRIAGGNEQYF.

This rearrangement joins TRBV5-1 to TRBJ2-3, with no clear D. CDR3 length: 12 residues. CDR1 SGHRS and CDR2 YFSETQ come from the germline V gene. V shed 3 bases and J shed 1 base, with 3 bases lying between them. The CDR3 is CASSSRTDTQYF. CDR3 bases: TGCGCCAGCAGCTCCCGCACAGATACGCAGTATTTT.